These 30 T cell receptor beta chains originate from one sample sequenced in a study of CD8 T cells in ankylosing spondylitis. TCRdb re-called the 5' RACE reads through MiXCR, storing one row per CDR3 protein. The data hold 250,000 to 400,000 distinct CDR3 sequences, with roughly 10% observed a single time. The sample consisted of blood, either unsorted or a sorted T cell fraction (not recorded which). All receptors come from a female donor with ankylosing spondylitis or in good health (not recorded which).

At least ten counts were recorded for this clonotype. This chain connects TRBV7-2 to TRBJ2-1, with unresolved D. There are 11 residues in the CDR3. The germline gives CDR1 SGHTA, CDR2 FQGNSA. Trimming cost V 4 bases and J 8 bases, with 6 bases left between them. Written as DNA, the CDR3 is TGTGCCAGCAGCTCGCTAGATGAGCAGTTCTTC. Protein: CASSSLDEQFF.

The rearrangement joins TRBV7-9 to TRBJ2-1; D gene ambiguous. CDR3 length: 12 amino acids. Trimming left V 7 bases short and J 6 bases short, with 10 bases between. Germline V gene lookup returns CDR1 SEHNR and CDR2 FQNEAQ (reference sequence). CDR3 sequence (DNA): TGTGCCAGCACCCCAACCAGCAATGAGCAGTTCTTC. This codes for CASTPTSNEQFF.

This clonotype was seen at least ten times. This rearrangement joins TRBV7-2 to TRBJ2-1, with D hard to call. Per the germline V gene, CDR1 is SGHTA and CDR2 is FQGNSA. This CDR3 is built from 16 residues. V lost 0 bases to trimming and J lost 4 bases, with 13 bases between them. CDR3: CASSLAFTGPYNEQFF. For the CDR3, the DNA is TGTGCCAGCAGCTTAGCATTTACGGGTCCTTACAATGAGCAGTTCTTC.

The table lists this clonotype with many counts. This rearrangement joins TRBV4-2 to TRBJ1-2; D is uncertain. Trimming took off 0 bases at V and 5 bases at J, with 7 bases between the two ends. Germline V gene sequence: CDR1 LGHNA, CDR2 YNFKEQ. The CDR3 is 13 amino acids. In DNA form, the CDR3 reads TGTGCCAGCAGCCAAGATACCGGGTATGGCTACACCTTC. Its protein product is CASSQDTGYGYTF.

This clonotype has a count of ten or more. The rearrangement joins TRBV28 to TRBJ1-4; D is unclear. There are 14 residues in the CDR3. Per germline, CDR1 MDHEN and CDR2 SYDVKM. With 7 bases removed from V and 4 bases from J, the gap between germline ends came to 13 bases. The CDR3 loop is CASTTRALNEKLFF. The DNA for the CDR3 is TGTGCCAGCACCACCCGGGCCCTTAATGAAAAACTGTTTTTT. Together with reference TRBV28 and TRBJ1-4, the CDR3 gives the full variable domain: DVKVTQSSRYLVKRTGEKVFLECVQDMDHENMFWYRQDPGLGLRLIYFSYDVKMKEKGDIPEGYSVSREKKERFSLILESASTNQTSMYLCASTTRALNEKLFFGSGTQLSVL.

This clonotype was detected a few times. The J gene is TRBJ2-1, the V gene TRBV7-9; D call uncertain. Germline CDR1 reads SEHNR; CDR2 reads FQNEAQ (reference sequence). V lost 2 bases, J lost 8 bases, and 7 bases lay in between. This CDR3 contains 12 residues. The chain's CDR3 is CASSLSSHEQFF. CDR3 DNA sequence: TGTGCCAGCAGCTTATCTTCGCATGAGCAGTTCTTC.

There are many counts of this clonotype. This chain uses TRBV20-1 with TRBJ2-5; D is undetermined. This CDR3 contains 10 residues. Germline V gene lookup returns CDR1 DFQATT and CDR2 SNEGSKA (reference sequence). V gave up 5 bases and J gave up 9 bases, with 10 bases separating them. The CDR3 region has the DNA TGCAGTGCTCGATCTGAGGCCCAGTACTTC. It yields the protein CSARSEAQYF.

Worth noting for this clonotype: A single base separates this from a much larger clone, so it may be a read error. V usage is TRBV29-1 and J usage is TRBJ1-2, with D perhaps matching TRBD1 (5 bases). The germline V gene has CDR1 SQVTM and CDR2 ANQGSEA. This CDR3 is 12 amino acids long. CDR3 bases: TGCAGCGTTGAAACAGGTGGAGCTGGCGACACCTTC. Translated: CSVETGGAGDTF.

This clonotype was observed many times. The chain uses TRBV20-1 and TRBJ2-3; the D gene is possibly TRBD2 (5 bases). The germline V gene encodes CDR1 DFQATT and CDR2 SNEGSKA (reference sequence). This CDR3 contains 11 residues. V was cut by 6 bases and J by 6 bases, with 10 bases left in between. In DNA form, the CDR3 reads TGCAGTGCCCGAGCGGATGATACGCAGTATTTT. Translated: CSARADDTQYF.

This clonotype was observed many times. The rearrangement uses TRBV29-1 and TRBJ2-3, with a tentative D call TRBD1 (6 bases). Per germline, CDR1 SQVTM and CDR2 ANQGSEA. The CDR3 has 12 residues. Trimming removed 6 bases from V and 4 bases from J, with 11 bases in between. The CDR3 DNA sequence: TGCAGCGTGAAACAGGGATCAGATACGCAGTATTTT. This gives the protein CSVKQGSDTQYF.

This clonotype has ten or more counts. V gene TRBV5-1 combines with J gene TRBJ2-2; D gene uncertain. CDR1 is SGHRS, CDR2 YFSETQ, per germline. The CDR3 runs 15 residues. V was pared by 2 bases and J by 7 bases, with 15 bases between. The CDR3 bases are TGCGCCAGCAGCTTCGAACTGAGGAAAGGCGGGGAGCTGTTTTTT. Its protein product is CASSFELRKGGELFF.

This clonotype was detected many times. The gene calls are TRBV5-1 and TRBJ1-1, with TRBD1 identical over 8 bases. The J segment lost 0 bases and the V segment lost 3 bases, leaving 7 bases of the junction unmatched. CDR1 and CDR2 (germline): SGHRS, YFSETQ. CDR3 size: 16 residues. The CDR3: CASSWDRLELNTEAFF. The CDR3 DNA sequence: TGCGCCAGCAGCTGGGACAGGCTCGAACTGAACACTGAAGCTTTCTTT.

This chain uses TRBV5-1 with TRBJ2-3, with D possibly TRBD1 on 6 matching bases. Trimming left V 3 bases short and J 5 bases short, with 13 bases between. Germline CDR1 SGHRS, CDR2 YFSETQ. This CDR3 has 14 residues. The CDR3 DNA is TGCGCCAGCAGCTCGGGACATTACAGAGATACGCAGTATTTT. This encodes CASSSGHYRDTQYF.

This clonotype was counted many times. CDR3: CSVESLAEPQETQYF. CDR3 in DNA: TGCAGCGTTGAATCCCTAGCGGAGCCCCAAGAGACCCAGTACTTC. This rearrangement joins TRBV29-1 to TRBJ2-5, with 7 bases matching TRBD2. The length of the CDR3 is 15 residues. CDR1 is SQVTM, CDR2 ANQGSEA, per germline. V trimming: 2 bases; J trimming: 1 base; junction bases outside the gene matches: 7.

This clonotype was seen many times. CDR3 loop: CAISEASGSLAEQFF. The CDR3 bases are TGTGCCATCAGTGAGGCTAGCGGGTCCTTGGCAGAGCAGTTCTTC. This rearrangement joins TRBV10-3 to TRBJ2-1; 8 nucleotides line up with TRBD2. Germline V lookup: CDR1 ENHRY, CDR2 SYGVKD. The trim removed 2 bases at V and 10 bases at J, leaving 10 bases unmatched. CDR3 length equals 15 residues.

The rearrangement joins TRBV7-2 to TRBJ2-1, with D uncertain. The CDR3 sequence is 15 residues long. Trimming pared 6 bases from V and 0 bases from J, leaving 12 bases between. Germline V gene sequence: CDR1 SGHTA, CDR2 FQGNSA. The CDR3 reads CASSFETGSYNEQFF. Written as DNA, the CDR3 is TGTGCCAGCAGTTTTGAGACGGGCTCCTACAATGAGCAGTTCTTC. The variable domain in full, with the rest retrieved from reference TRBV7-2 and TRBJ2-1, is GAGVSQSPSNKVTEKGKDVELRCDPISGHTALYWYRQSLGQGLEFLIYFQGNSAPDKSGLPSDRFSAERTGGSVSTLTIQRTQQEDSAVYLCASSFETGSYNEQFFGPGTRLTVL.

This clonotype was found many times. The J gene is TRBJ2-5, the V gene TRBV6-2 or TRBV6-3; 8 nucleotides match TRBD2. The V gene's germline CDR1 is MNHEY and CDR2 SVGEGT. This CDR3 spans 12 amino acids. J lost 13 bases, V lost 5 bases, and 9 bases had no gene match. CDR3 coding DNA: TGTGCCAGCAGTAATAGCGGGATCACACCGTACTTC. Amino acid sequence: CASSNSGITPYF.

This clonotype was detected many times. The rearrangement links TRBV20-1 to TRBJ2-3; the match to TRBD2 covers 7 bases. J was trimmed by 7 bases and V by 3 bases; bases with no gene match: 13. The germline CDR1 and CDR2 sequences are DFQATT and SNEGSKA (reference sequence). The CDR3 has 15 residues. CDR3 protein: CSASKRDWSAHTQYF. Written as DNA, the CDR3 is TGCAGTGCTAGTAAGCGGGATTGGAGCGCACATACGCAGTATTTT.

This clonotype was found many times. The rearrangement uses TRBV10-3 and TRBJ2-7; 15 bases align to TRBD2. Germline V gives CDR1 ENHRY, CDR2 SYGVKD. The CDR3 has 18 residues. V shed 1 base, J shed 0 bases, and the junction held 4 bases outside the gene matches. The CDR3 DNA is TGTGCCATCAGTGAGTGGGGGACTAGCGGGAGGTTCTCCTACGAGCAGTACTTC. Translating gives CAISEWGTSGRFSYEQYF.

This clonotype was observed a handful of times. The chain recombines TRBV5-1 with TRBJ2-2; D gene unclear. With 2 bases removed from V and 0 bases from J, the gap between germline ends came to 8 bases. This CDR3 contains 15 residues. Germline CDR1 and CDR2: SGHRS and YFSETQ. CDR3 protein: CASSLNNPNTGELFF. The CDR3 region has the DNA TGCGCCAGCAGCTTAAACAATCCGAACACCGGGGAGCTGTTTTTT.

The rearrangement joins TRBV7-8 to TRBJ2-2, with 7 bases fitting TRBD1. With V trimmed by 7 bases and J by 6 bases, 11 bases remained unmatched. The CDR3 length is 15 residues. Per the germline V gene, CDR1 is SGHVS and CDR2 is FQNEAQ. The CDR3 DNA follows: TGTGCCAGCACCCAGGGGGAGAGTAGGGCCGGGGAGCTGTTTTTT. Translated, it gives CASTQGESRAGELFF.

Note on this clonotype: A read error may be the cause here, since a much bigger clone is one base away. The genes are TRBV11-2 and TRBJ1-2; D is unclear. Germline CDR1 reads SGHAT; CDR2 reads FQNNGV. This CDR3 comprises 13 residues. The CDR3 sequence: CASSPDPNYAYTF. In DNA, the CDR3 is TGTGCCAGCAGCCCTGACCCTAACTATGCCTACACCTTC.

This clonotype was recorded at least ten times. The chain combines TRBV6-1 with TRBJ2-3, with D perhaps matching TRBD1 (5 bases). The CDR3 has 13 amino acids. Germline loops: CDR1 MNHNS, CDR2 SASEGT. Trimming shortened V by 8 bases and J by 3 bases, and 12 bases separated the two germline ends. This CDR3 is CASQGPITDTQYF. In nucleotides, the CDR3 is TGTGCCAGCCAGGGCCCCATAACAGATACGCAGTATTTT.

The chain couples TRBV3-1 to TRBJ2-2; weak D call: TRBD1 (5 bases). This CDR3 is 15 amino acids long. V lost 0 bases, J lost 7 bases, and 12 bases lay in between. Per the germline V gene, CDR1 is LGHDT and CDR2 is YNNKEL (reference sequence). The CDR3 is CASSQEGLVRGELFF. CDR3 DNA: TGTGCCAGCAGCCAAGAGGGGCTAGTTCGCGGGGAGCTGTTTTTT.

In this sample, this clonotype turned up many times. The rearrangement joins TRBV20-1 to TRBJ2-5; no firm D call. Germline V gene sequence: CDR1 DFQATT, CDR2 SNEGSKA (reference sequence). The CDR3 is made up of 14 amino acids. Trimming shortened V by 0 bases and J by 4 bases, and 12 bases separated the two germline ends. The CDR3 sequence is CSARDLRVGETQYF. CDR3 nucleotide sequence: TGCAGTGCTAGAGATCTCCGGGTAGGAGAGACCCAGTACTTC.

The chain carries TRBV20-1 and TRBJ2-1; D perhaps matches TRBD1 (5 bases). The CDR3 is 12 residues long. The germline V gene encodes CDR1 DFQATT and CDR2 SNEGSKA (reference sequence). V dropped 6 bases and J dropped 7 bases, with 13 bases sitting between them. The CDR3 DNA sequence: TGCAGTGCCCAGAGCAGGGTGAATGAGCAGTTCTTC. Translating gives CSAQSRVNEQFF.

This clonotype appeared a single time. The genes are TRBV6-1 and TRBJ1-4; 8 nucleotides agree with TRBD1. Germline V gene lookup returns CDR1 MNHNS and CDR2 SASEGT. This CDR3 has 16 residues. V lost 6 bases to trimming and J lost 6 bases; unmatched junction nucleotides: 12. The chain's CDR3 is CASRNAPGTGDEKLFF. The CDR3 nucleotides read TGTGCCAGCAGAAATGCCCCCGGGACAGGAGATGAAAAACTGTTTTTT.

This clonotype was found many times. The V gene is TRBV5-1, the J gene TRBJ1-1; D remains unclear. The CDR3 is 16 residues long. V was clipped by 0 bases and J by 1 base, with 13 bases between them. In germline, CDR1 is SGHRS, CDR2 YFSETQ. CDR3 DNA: TGCGCCAGCAGCTTGGATCCGGGTTGGGGGAACACTGAAGCTTTCTTT. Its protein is CASSLDPGWGNTEAFF.

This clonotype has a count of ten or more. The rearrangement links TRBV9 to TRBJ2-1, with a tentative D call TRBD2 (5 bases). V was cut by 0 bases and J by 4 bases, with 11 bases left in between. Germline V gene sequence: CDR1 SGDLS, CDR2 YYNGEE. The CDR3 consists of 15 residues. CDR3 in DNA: TGTGCCAGCAGCGTAGCTGGACTCGGTTACAATGAGCAGTTCTTC. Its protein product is CASSVAGLGYNEQFF.

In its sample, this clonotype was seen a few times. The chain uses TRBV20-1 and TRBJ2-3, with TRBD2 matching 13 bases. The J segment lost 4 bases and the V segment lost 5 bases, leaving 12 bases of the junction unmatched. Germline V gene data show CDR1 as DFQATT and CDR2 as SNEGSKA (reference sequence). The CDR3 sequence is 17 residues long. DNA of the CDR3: TGCAGTGCTCCGCGTCGGACTAGCGGGAGTGTCCCAGATACGCAGTATTTT. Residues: CSAPRRTSGSVPDTQYF.